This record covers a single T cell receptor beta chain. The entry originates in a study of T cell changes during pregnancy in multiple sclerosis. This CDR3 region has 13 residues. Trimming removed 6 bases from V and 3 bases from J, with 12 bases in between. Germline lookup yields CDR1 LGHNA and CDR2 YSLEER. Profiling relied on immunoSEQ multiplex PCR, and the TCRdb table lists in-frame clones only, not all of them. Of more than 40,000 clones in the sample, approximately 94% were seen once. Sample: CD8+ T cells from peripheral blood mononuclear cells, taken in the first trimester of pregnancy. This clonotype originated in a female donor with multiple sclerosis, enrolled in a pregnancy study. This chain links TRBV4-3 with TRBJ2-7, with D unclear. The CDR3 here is CASSSRLNYEQYF. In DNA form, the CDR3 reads TGCGCCAGCAGTTCCCGGTTGAACTACGAGCAGTACTTC.